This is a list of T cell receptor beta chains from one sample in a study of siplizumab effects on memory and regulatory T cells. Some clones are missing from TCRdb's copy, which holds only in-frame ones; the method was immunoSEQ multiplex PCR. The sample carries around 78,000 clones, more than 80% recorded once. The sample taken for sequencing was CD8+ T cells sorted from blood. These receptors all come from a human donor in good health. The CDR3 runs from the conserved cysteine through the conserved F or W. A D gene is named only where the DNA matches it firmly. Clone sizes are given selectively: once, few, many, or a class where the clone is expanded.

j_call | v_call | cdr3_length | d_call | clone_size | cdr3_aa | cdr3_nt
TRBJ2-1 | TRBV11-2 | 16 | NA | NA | CASSPYVGTEDNEQFF | TGTGCCAGCAGCCCGTACGTAGGGACGGAAGACAATGAGCAGTTCTTC
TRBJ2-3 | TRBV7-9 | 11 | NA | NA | CVGRREDTQYF | TGTGTGGGGAGGAGGGAAGATACGCAGTATTTT
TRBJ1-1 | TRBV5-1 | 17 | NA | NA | CASSSIPGTLTNTEAFF | TGCGCCAGCAGCTCCATCCCCGGGACACTCACGAACACTGAAGCTTTCTTT
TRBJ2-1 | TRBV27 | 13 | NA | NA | CASSLGGRPEQFF | TGTGCCAGCAGTTTAGGGGGCAGACCTGAGCAGTTCTTC
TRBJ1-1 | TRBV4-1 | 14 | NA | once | CASSPNQMNTEAFF | TGCGCCAGCAGCCCCAACCAAATGAACACTGAAGCTTTCTTT
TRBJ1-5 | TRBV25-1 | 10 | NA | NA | CASGNQPQHF | TGTGCCAGCGGGAATCAGCCCCAGCATTTT
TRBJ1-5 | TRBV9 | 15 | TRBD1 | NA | CASSGQGLSNQPQHF | TGTGCCAGCAGCGGACAGGGGCTTAGCAATCAGCCCCAGCATTTT
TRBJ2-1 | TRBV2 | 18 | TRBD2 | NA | CASILSLVGWEGYNEQFF | TGTGCCAGCATTCTCTCCCTCGTTGGGTGGGAGGGCTACAATGAGCAGTTCTTC
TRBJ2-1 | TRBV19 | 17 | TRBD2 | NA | CASSDFWTSPTYNEQFF | TGTGCCAGTAGCGACTTTTGGACTAGCCCAACCTACAATGAGCAGTTCTTC
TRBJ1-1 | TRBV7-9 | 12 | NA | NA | CASRGQNTEAFF | TGTGCCAGCAGAGGACAAAACACTGAAGCTTTCTTT
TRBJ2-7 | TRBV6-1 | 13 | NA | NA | CASSETGSYEQYF | TGTGCCAGCAGTGAGACAGGTTCCTACGAGCAGTACTTC
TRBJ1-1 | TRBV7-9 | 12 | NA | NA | CASSFSLGEAFF | TGTGCCAGCAGTTTCTCATTGGGGGAAGCTTTCTTT
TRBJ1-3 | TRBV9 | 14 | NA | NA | CASSVGNSGNTIYF | TGTGCCAGCAGCGTAGGTAACTCTGGAAACACCATATATTTT
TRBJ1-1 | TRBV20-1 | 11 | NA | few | CSARTYTEAFF | TGCAGTGCTAGAACATACACTGAAGCTTTCTTT
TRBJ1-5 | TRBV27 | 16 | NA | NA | CASSPLIASPPQPQHF | TGTGCCAGCAGTCCCCTTATCGCCAGTCCCCCTCAGCCCCAGCATTTT
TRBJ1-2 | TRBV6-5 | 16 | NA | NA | CASSYIRGTGGEGYTF | TGTGCCAGCAGTTACATTAGGGGTACGGGGGGAGAGGGCTACACCTTC